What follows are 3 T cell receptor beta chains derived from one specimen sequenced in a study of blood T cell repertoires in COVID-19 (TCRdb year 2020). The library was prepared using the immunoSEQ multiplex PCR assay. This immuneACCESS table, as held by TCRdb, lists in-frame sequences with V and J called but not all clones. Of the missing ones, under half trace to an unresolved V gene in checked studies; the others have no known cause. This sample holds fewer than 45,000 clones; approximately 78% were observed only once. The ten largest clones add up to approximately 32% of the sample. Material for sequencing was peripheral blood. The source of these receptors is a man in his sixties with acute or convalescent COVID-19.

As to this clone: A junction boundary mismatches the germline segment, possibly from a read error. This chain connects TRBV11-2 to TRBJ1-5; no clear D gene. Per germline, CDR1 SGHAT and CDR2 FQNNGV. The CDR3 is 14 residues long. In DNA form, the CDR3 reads TGTGCCAGCAGTTTAGATAGTCGTGCTCGGGCCCAGCATTTT. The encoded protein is CASSLDSRARAQHF. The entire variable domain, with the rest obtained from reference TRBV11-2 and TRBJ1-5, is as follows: EAGVAQSPRYKIIEKRQSVAFWCNPISGHATLYWYQQILGQGPKLLIQFQNNGVVDDSQLPKDRFSAERLKGVDSTLKIQPAKLEDSAVYLCASSLDSRARAQHFGDGTRLSIL.

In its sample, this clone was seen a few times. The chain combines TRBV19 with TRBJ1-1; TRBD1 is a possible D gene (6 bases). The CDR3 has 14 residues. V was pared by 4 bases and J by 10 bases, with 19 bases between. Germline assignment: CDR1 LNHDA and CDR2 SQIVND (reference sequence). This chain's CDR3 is CASSNRRGRDGAFF. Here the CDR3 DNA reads TGTGCCAGTAGTAATCGGAGGGGGAGGGACGGAGCTTTCTTT.

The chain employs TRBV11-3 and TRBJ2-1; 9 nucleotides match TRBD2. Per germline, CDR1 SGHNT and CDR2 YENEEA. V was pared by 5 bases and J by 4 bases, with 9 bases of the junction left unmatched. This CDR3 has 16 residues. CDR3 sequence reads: CASSPPGTSTYNEQFF. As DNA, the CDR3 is TGTGCCAGCAGCCCGCCGGGGACTAGCACATACAATGAGCAGTTCTTC.